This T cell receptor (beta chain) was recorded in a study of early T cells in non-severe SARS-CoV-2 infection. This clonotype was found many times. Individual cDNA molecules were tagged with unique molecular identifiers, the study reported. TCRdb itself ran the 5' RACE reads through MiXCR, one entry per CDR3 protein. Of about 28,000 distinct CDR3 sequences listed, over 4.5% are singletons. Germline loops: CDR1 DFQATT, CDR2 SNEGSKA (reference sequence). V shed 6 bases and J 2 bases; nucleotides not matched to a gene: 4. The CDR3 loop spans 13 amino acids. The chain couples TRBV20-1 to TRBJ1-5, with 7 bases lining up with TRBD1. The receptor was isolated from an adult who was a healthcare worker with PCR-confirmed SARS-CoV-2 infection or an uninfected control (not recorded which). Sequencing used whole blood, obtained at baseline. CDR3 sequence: CSAQGGRNQPQHF. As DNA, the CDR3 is TGCAGTGCCCAAGGGGGCCGCAATCAGCCCCAGCATTTT.